These 13 T cell receptor beta chains were all obtained from the same sample, sequenced in a study of T cell repertoires in cytomegalovirus infection. TCRdb independently ran MiXCR on the reads; one entry per CDR3 protein. The repertoire has under 800,000 distinct CDR3 sequences, 20% to 30% of them found once; the top ten carry roughly 8%. Sequences were obtained from CD8+ T cells from PBMCs. These receptors all stem from a human donor in good health (CMV status not recorded). Some clones in this sample may be carry-over from other donors' samples.

This chain connects TRBV7-8 to TRBJ1-1; 8 nucleotides match TRBD1. Germline V gives CDR1 SGHVS, CDR2 FQNEAQ. With V trimmed by 8 bases and J by 2 bases, 19 bases remained unmatched. The CDR3 covers 18 residues. CDR3 nucleotide sequence: TGTGCCAGCTCAGCTTATCGGCGTGCGACAGGGGCCAACACTGAAGCTTTCTTT. Its protein product is CASSAYRRATGANTEAFF.

The chain couples TRBV27 to TRBJ2-7, with 7 bases aligning to TRBD1. The CDR3 length is 16 residues. Germline CDR1 and CDR2: MNHEY and SMNVEV (reference sequence). Trimming cost V 5 bases and J 0 bases; bases outside gene matches: 10. The CDR3 bases are TGTGCCAGCAGTCCATCCTCCGGGACAGTCTCCTACGAGCAGTACGTC. Translation: CASSPSSGTVSYEQYV.

In its sample, this clonotype was seen a few times. The gene calls are TRBV29-1 and TRBJ1-2; D is possibly TRBD1 (6 bases). Per germline, CDR1 SQVTM and CDR2 ANQGSEA. V dropped 6 bases and J dropped 5 bases, with 22 bases sitting between them. CDR3 length equals 15 residues. CDR3 DNA: TGCAGCGTCCTTTCTATCAGGGGCTCGGATTATGGCTACACCTTC. Protein: CSVLSIRGSDYGYTF.

This chain joins TRBV6-5 and TRBJ2-2, with TRBD1 as a possible D gene (5 bases). CDR1 is MNHEY and CDR2 is SVGAGI in the germline V gene. This CDR3 region has 18 residues. Trimming took off 2 bases at V and 4 bases at J, with 20 bases between the two ends. CDR3 sequence (DNA): TGTGCCAGCAGTTACCCTCCCCAGGGTTCACAGGTCACCGGGGAGCTGTTTTTT. The encoded protein is CASSYPPQGSQVTGELFF.

V and J are TRBV5-1 and TRBJ1-2, with D unclear. The germline V and J ends were trimmed by 9 bases and 8 bases, with 20 bases remaining between them. CDR3 size: 13 residues. Germline V gives CDR1 SGHRS, CDR2 YFSETQ. CDR3 protein: CATTIGELGGYTF. The CDR3, as DNA: TGCGCCACTACGATTGGAGAGTTGGGAGGCTACACCTTC.

This clonotype was seen more than once but under ten times. The chain links TRBV7-2 to TRBJ1-5; possibly TRBD1 for D (5 bases). V lost 1 base and J lost 0, with 10 bases in between. The germline gives CDR1 SGHTA, CDR2 FQGNSA. This CDR3 region has 16 residues. The CDR3 coding sequence is TGTGCCAGCAGCTTAGAGGGGTCTCCTAGCAATCAGCCCCAGCATTTT. Encoded protein: CASSLEGSPSNQPQHF.

Ten or more counts support this clonotype. The V gene is TRBV14, the J gene TRBJ1-1; D gene unclear. Between the trimmed V and J ends, which lost 0 bases and 4 bases, there was a span of 6 bases. Per the germline V gene, CDR1 is SGHDN and CDR2 is FVKESK. The CDR3 sequence is 13 residues long. The CDR3: CASSQDIGTEAFF. The CDR3 DNA follows: TGTGCCAGCAGCCAAGATATCGGCACTGAAGCTTTCTTT.

Worth noting for this clonotype: A much larger clonotype is one base distant, so this may be a read error. A read error is likely, as this CDR3 ends without the conserved phenylalanine or tryptophan. The chain links TRBV7-4 to TRBJ2-1; D gene unclear. With 7 bases removed from V and 0 bases from J, the gap between germline ends came to 10 bases. The CDR3 runs to 14 residues. CDR1 SGHVT and CDR2 SQSDAQ come from the germline V gene. The CDR3 sequence: CASTVSSSYNEQFC. The CDR3 DNA is TGTGCCAGCACAGTGTCCAGCTCCTACAATGAGCAGTTCTGC.

The V and J genes are TRBV5-1 and TRBJ2-5; TRBD2 matches at 10 bases. Looked up from germline, CDR1 is SGHRS and CDR2 is YFSETQ. CDR3 size: 15 residues. V lost 4 bases, J lost 5 bases, and 8 bases stayed unmatched. The CDR3 nucleotides read TGCGCCAGCAGCGGAACGGGACTAGCGAGGGAGACCCAGTACTTC. Translation gives CASSGTGLARETQYF.

Here the CDR3 reads CASSSRRRSYNEQFF. CDR3 coding DNA: TGTGCCAGCAGCTCCAGGCGACGCTCCTACAATGAGCAGTTCTTC. This sequence joins TRBV13 and TRBJ2-1; D ambiguous. V lost 4 bases and J 0 bases, leaving 10 bases between the germline ends. Per germline, CDR1 PRHDT and CDR2 FYEKMQ (reference sequence). The CDR3 consists of 15 residues.

This clonotype came up a few times. V gene TRBV7-6 combines with J gene TRBJ2-3; 8 bases fit TRBD1. The CDR3 length is 15 residues. J was trimmed by 2 bases and V by 4 bases; bases with no gene match: 5. Germline V gene data show CDR1 as SGHVS and CDR2 as FNYEAQ. The CDR3 nucleotides are TGTGCCAGCAGCTCGGGACAGGCCTACACAGATACGCAGTATTTT. Residues: CASSSGQAYTDTQYF.

The chain uses TRBV29-1 and TRBJ2-5; TRBD2 agrees at 14 bases. The V gene's germline CDR1 is SQVTM and CDR2 ANQGSEA. V dropped 7 bases and J dropped 5; count of bases not matched to a gene: 15. The CDR3 spans 17 residues. The CDR3 protein is CSAWTSGGPRFHETQYF. In nucleotides, the CDR3 is TGCAGCGCTTGGACTAGCGGGGGGCCGCGGTTTCATGAGACCCAGTACTTC.

A few counts support this clonotype. The chain is built from TRBV28 and TRBJ1-4, with 8 positions matching TRBD1. The CDR3 runs 15 residues. J gave up 4 bases and V 6 bases, and 7 bases lay outside the gene matches. The germline V gene has CDR1 MDHEN and CDR2 SYDVKM. CDR3 protein: CASRTGTGFNEKLFF. DNA for the CDR3: TGTGCCAGCAGGACCGGGACAGGCTTTAATGAAAAACTGTTTTTT.